This record covers a single T cell receptor beta chain. This specimen belongs to a study of shared clonotypes between healthy human individuals. Terminally differentiated effector memory CD45RA+ cells were left out of the naive CD8 fraction, which was CD45RO-negative and positively selected for CCR7. Clones were sequenced by immunoSEQ multiplex PCR, and TCRdb holds only the in-frame ones, with some missing. The data show 2 million to 2.5 million clones, approximately 94% seen once. V lost 5 bases and J 5 bases, leaving 16 bases between the germline ends. Germline V gene sequence: CDR1 SEHNR, CDR2 FQNEAQ (reference sequence). The CDR3 contains 14 residues.

The sequence was obtained from a man aged 18 to 30 in good health. Some clones in this sample may be carry-over from other donors' samples. The V gene is TRBV7-9, the J gene TRBJ2-7; D gene uncertain. The sample taken for sequencing was naive CD8+ T cells from PBMCs. The CDR3 reads CASSPLLGVHEQYF. CDR3 sequence (DNA): TGTGCCAGCAGCCCGCTTCTTGGGGTACACGAGCAGTACTTC.